Listed below are T cell receptor beta chains from one sample, sequenced in a study of T cells in Graves' hyperthyroidism and ophthalmopathy. One entry per CDR3 protein, called by TCRdb with MiXCR from the multiplex PCR reads. Here the sample spans under 650,000 distinct CDR3 sequences, 16% being singletons. The specimen was blood. All receptors come from a young woman with Graves' hyperthyroidism. Both conserved end residues are part of each CDR3. The D gene is left open where the match is weak. Size is stated for part of the rows, as once, few or many counts, or as a class when the clone is expanded.

clone_size	v_call	d_call	j_call	cdr3_aa	cdr3_nt
NA	TRBV27	NA	TRBJ2-7	CASAKPPPSDGGGPYEQYF	TGTGCCAGCGCTAAGCCCCCCCCCTCCGACGGCGGAGGCCCCTACGAGCAGTACTTC
NA	TRBV10-1	NA	TRBJ1-1	CASSRDMGNTEAFF	TGCGCCAGCAGTCGGGACATGGGGAACACTGAAGCTTTCTTT
NA	TRBV13	TRBD2	TRBJ2-7	CASSQAGTRFNEQYF	TGTGCCAGCAGCCAAGCCGGGACTAGATTCAACGAGCAGTACTTC
few	TRBV13	TRBD2	TRBJ2-3	CASSLARIDGRIDTQYF	TGTGCCAGCAGCCTCGCACGTATTGACGGGAGGATAGATACGCAGTATTTT
few	TRBV20-1	NA	TRBJ2-2	CSAQGLTNTGELFF	TGCAGTGCCCAGGGACTGACGAACACCGGGGAGCTGTTTTTT
NA	TRBV5-4	NA	TRBJ2-2	CASSSHENTGELSF	TGTGCCAGCAGCTCTCACGAGAACACCGGGGAGCTGTCTTTT
many	TRBV28	NA	TRBJ2-7	CASSSPGLSYEQYF	TGTGCCAGCAGTTCCCCCGGTCTCTCCTACGAGCAGTACTTC
NA	TRBV6-1	NA	TRBJ1-1	CASSAFMNTEAFF	TGTGCCAGCAGCGCGTTTATGAACACTGAAGCTTTCTTT
many	TRBV7-2	NA	TRBJ2-7	CASSLGFKGQEQYF	TGTGCCAGCAGCTTAGGGTTTAAGGGCCAAGAGCAGTACTTC
many	TRBV11-2	NA	TRBJ2-1	CASSLRDPSSYNEQFF	TGTGCCAGCAGCTTGAGGGATCCCAGCTCCTACAATGAGCAGTTCTTC
NA	TRBV5-8	NA	TRBJ2-6	CASSFFRGSGANVLTF	TGTGCCAGCAGCTTCTTTAGAGGGAGTGGGGCCAACGTCCTGACTTTC
many	TRBV28	NA	TRBJ2-1	CASSLLREQFF	TGTGCCAGCAGTTTGTTACGGGAGCAGTTCTTC
many	TRBV11-3	NA	TRBJ1-1	CATTRGYRNTEAFF	TGTGCCACCACTCGGGGTTATAGGAACACTGAAGCTTTCTTT
many	TRBV28	NA	TRBJ2-7	CASSWGSGEQYF	TGTGCCAGCAGTTGGGGATCGGGGGAGCAGTACTTC
many	TRBV6-2/TRBV6-3	TRBD2	TRBJ2-1	CASSYVAGGTYNEQFF	TGTGCCAGCAGTTACGTAGCGGGAGGTACCTACAATGAGCAGTTCTTC
NA	TRBV20-1	TRBD2	TRBJ2-7	CSARPGGRPDEQYF	TGCAGTGCTCGCCCGGGGGGGAGACCGGACGAGCAGTACTTC
NA	TRBV28	TRBD1	TRBJ1-6	CASSFAGTGYNSPLHF	TGTGCCAGCAGTTTTGCAGGGACAGGGTATAATTCACCCCTCCACTTT
many	TRBV2	TRBD2	TRBJ2-2	CASSAAVAGVGELFF	TGTGCCAGCAGTGCGGCAGTAGCGGGAGTCGGGGAGCTGTTTTTT
many	TRBV2	NA	TRBJ1-1	CASSDQGRNTEAFF	TGTGCCAGCAGCGACCAGGGGAGGAACACTGAAGCTTTCTTT
many	TRBV12-3/TRBV12-4	NA	TRBJ1-1	CASSSRGAGSTEAFF	TGTGCCAGCAGTTCTCGGGGGGCCGGCAGCACTGAAGCTTTCTTT
NA	TRBV20-1	NA	TRBJ2-1	CSASRYNEQFF	TGCAGTGCTAGTCGATACAATGAGCAGTTCTTC
NA	TRBV11-3	NA	TRBJ2-1	CASSPPGRDNEQFF	TGTGCCAGCAGCCCCCCGGGGCGGGACAATGAGCAGTTCTTC
NA	TRBV15	NA	TRBJ1-5	CATSRDKRERQPQHF	TGTGCCACCAGCAGAGATAAAAGGGAAAGGCAGCCCCAGCATTTT
many	TRBV2	NA	TRBJ2-2	CASMGSWDGELFF	TGTGCCAGCATGGGGAGTTGGGACGGGGAGCTGTTTTTT
many	TRBV10-3	TRBD1	TRBJ1-1	CAIRPGTGGEGTEAFF	TGTGCCATCAGACCCGGGACAGGGGGCGAGGGCACTGAAGCTTTCTTT
NA	TRBV7-9	TRBD2	TRBJ2-2	CASREQPGLAGAGELFF	TGTGCCAGCAGGGAACAGCCGGGACTAGCGGGAGCCGGGGAGCTGTTTTTT
many	TRBV28	TRBD2	TRBJ2-7	CASRPGTSGDSYEQYF	TGTGCCAGCAGGCCCGGGACTAGCGGGGACTCCTACGAGCAGTACTTC
many	TRBV20-1	NA	TRBJ2-1	CSARDSGRLNEQFF	TGCAGTGCTAGAGATTCAGGTAGACTCAATGAGCAGTTCTTC
few	TRBV30	TRBD1	TRBJ2-7	CAWRGAGTGAYEQYF	TGTGCCTGGAGGGGAGCCGGGACAGGGGCCTACGAGCAGTACTTC
many	TRBV3-1	NA	TRBJ1-1	CASSLVGDTEAFF	TGTGCCAGCAGTCTGGTGGGGGACACTGAAGCTTTCTTT
NA	TRBV15	NA	TRBJ2-2	CATSRDPGANTGELFF	TGTGCCACCAGCAGAGATCCGGGAGCAAACACCGGGGAGCTGTTTTTT
many	TRBV2	NA	TRBJ1-5	CASSDGASDQPQHF	TGTGCCAGCAGTGATGGCGCCAGCGATCAGCCCCAGCATTTT
many	TRBV12-3/TRBV12-4	TRBD1	TRBJ1-6	CASSRTGGHNSPLHF	TGTGCCAGCAGCAGGACAGGGGGACATAATTCACCCCTCCACTTT
NA	TRBV6-1	TRBD2	TRBJ2-1	CASSELAGGYEQFF	TGTGCCAGCAGTGAACTAGCGGGGGGGTATGAGCAGTTCTTC
many	TRBV2	NA	TRBJ1-5	CASSESGALSNQPQHF	TGTGCCAGCAGTGAGAGCGGGGCCCTTAGCAATCAGCCCCAGCATTTT
NA	TRBV20-1	NA	TRBJ1-2	CSAKPGTWTYGYTF	TGCAGTGCGAAACCCGGGACGTGGACCTATGGCTACACCTTC
few	TRBV5-8	NA	TRBJ2-3	CASSLQQGSPTDTQYF	TGTGCCAGCAGCTTGCAACAGGGCAGTCCCACAGATACGCAGTATTTT
few	TRBV5-1	TRBD2	TRBJ2-1	CASSLTSGRTYNEQFF	TGCGCCAGCAGCCTTACTAGCGGGAGGACCTACAATGAGCAGTTCTTC
NA	TRBV9	NA	TRBJ1-6	CASSAQTGYNSPLHF	TGTGCCAGCAGCGCCCAGACAGGTTATAATTCACCCCTCCACTTT
NA	TRBV28	TRBD1	TRBJ1-3	CASSPGTASGNTIYF	TGTGCCAGCAGTCCAGGGACAGCTTCTGGAAACACCATATATTTT
NA	TRBV19	NA	TRBJ2-5	CATRGAGQETQYF	TGTGCCACACGGGGAGCGGGCCAAGAGACCCAGTACTTC
NA	TRBV11-2	TRBD2	TRBJ2-2	CASSSHPPGLAANTGELLF	TGTGCCAGCAGCTCGCACCCTCCGGGACTAGCGGCGAACACCGGGGAGCTGCTTTTT
many	TRBV5-1	NA	TRBJ2-7	CASSSVNDRFHYEQYF	TGCGCCAGCAGCTCTGTAAACGACAGATTCCACTACGAGCAGTACTTC
many	TRBV27	TRBD2	TRBJ2-5	CASSSGLTQETQYF	TGTGCCAGCAGTTCGGGACTAACTCAAGAGACCCAGTACTTC
NA	TRBV29-1	NA	TRBJ2-7	CSVDGQGGLGEQYF	TGCAGCGTTGATGGACAGGGAGGGCTCGGCGAGCAGTACTTC
NA	TRBV7-6	TRBD1	TRBJ1-4	CASSFHQGGNEKLFF	TGTGCCAGCAGCTTCCATCAGGGGGGTAATGAAAAACTGTTTTTT